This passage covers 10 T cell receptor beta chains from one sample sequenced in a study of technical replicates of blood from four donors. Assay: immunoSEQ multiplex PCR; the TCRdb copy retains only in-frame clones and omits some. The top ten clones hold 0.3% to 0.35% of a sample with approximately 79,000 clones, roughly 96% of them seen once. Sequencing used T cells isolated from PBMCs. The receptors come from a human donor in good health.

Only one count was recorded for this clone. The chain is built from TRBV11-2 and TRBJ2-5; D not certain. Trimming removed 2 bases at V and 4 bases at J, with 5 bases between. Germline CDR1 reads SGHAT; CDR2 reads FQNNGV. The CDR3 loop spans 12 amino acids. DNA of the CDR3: TGTGCCAGCAGCTTATACAGAGAGACCCAGTACTTC. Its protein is CASSLYRETQYF.

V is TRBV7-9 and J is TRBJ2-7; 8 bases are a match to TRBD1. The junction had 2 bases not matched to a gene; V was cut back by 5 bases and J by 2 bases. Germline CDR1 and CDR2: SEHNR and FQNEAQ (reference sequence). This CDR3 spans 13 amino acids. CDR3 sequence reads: CASSQDRAYEQYF. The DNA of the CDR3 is TGTGCCAGCAGCCAGGACAGGGCCTACGAGCAGTACTTC.

CDR3 in amino acids: CASSLFPPGTENQPQHF. As DNA, the CDR3 is TGTGCCAGCAGTTTATTCCCCCCCGGGACAGAGAATCAGCCCCAGCATTTT. The chain combines TRBV27 with TRBJ1-5, with TRBD1 matching over 7 bases. J gave up 4 bases and V 1 base, and 10 bases lay outside the gene matches. The CDR3 is made up of 17 amino acids. Germline V gene data show CDR1 as MNHEY and CDR2 as SMNVEV (reference sequence).

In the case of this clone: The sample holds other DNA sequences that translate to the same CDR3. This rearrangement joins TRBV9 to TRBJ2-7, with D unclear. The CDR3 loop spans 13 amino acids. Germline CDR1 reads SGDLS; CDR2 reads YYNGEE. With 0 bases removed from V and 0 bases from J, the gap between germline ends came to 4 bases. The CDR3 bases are TGTGCCAGCAGCGTAGGAGGCTCCTACGAGCAGTACTTC. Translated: CASSVGGSYEQYF.

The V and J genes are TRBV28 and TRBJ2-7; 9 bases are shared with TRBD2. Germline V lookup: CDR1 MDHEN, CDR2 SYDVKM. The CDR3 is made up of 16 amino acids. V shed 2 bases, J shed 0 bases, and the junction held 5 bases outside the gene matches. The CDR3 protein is CASSLTTSGSSYEQYF. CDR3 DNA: TGTGCCAGCAGTTTAACGACTAGCGGCAGCTCCTACGAGCAGTACTTC.

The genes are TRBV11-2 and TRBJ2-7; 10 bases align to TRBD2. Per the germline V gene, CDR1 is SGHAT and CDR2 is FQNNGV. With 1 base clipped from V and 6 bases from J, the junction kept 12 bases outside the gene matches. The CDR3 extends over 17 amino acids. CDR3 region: CASSLVGAGGLRVEQYF. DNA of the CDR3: TGTGCCAGCAGCTTAGTGGGAGCGGGAGGGCTTCGTGTCGAGCAGTACTTC.

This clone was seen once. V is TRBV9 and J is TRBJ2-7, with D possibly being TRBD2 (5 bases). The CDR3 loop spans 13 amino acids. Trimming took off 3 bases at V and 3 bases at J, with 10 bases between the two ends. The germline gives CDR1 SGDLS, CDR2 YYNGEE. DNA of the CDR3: TGTGCCAGCAGCGACGGGATCTACTACGAGCAGTACTTC. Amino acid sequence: CASSDGIYYEQYF. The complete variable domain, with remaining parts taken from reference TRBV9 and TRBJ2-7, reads DSGVTQTPKHLITATGQRVTLRCSPRSGDLSVYWYQQSLDQGLQFLIQYYNGEERAKGNILERFSAQQFPDLHSELNLSSLELGDSALYFCASSDGIYYEQYFGPGTRLTVT.

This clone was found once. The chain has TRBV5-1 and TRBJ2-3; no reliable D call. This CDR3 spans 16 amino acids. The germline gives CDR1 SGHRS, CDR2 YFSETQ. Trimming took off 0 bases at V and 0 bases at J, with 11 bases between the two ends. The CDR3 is CASSLASLASTDTQYF. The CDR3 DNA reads TGCGCCAGCAGCTTGGCCTCGTTAGCTAGCACAGATACGCAGTATTTT. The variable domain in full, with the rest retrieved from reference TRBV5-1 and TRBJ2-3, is KAGVTQTPRYLIKTRGQQVTLSCSPISGHRSVSWYQQTPGQGLQFLFEYFSETQRNKGNFPGRFSGRQFSNSRSEMNVSTLELGDSALYLCASSLASLASTDTQYFGPGTRLTVL.

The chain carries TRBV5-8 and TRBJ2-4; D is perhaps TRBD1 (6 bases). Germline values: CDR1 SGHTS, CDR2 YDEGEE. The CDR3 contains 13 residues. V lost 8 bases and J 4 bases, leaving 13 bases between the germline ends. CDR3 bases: TGTGCCAGGACCCAGGACAGTAAAAACATTCAGTACTTC. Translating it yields CARTQDSKNIQYF.

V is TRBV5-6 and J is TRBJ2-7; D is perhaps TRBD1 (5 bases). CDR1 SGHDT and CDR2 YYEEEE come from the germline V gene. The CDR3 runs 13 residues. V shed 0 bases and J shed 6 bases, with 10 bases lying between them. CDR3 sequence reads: CASSLGRVTEQYF. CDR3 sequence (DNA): TGTGCCAGCAGCTTGGGCAGGGTGACCGAGCAGTACTTC.